This is a list of T cell receptor beta chains from one sample in a study of cytomegalovirus exposure and HLA in healthy donors. Sequencing used immunoSEQ multiplex PCR; TCRdb keeps in-frame clones, though not all of them. The sample has around 140,000 clones; approximately 77% are singletons. The sequenced material came from PBMCs. The receptors stem from an older woman in good health and CMV-seronegative. Both conserved end residues are part of each CDR3. The order of the fields is CDR3 length, clone size, D gene, V gene, J gene, CDR3 protein, CDR3 DNA. D genes are given only for firm matches. Clone size is shown for a subset of rows, as once, few, many or a class of expanded clone.

14	-	TRBD2	TRBV7-3	TRBJ2-1	CASSVSGGNNEQFF	TGTGCCAGCAGCGTTAGCGGGGGGAACAATGAGCAGTTCTTC
14	-	-	TRBV5-1	TRBJ2-3	CASSSRDSTDTQYF	TGCGCCAGCAGCTCGCGGGACAGCACAGATACGCAGTATTTT
16	-	-	TRBV11-3	TRBJ2-7	CASSLFPAGAPYEQYF	TGTGCCAGCAGCTTATTTCCGGCAGGGGCTCCCTACGAGCAGTACTTC
15	-	-	TRBV28	TRBJ1-4	CASSLAPVQGRTLFF	TGTGCCAGCAGTTTAGCCCCCGTACAGGGTCGGACCCTGTTTTTT
17	-	TRBD2	TRBV27	TRBJ2-1	CASSSASGRAGYNEQFF	TGTGCCAGCAGTTCCGCTAGCGGGAGGGCCGGCTACAATGAGCAGTTCTTC
15	-	-	TRBV9	TRBJ2-1	CASSGSGASYNEQFF	TGTGCCAGCAGCGGTAGCGGAGCCTCCTACAATGAGCAGTTCTTC
13	-	-	TRBV28	TRBJ1-2	CASQGRGFYGYTF	TGTGCCAGCCAAGGACGGGGATTCTATGGCTACACCTTC
13	once	TRBD1	TRBV18	TRBJ1-2	CASTQGQGGVDTF	TGTGCCAGCACCCAGGGACAGGGTGGTGTCGACACCTTC
15	few	TRBD1	TRBV19	TRBJ1-5	CASSPDRLDFQPQHF	TGTGCCAGTAGTCCGGACAGGTTGGATTTTCAGCCCCAGCATTTT
12	-	-	TRBV7-2	TRBJ2-7	CASRGREYEQYF	TGTGCCAGCAGGGGCAGGGAATACGAGCAGTACTTC
13	-	TRBD1	TRBV28	TRBJ1-2	CASTRQGALAYTF	TGTGCCAGCACCCGACAGGGGGCTTTGGCGTACACCTTC
15	-	TRBD1	TRBV7-3	TRBJ2-3	CASSLTGVRTDTQYF	TGTGCCAGCAGCTTGACAGGGGTCCGCACAGATACGCAGTATTTT
16	-	TRBD2	TRBV27	TRBJ2-2	CASSFRLAGNTGELFF	TGTGCCAGCAGTTTCAGACTAGCGGGGAACACCGGGGAGCTGTTTTTT
16	-	-	TRBV15	TRBJ1-3	CATSRDYMHSGNTIYF	TGTGCCACCAGCAGAGATTACATGCACTCTGGAAACACCATATATTTT
12	-	-	TRBV2	TRBJ2-5	CASRRTAETQYF	TGTGCCAGCAGACGGACAGCCGAGACCCAGTACTTC
16	-	-	TRBV7-9	TRBJ1-1	CASSLGAGDLGTEAFF	TGTGCCAGCAGCTTAGGGGCAGGGGATCTGGGCACTGAAGCTTTCTTT
14	-	TRBD2	TRBV19	TRBJ2-7	CASSISSGSKEQYF	TGTGCCAGTAGTATTTCCAGCGGGAGCAAGGAGCAGTACTTC
15	-	TRBD1	TRBV13	TRBJ1-1	CASSLGRTGVSEAFF	TGTGCCAGCAGCTTAGGTCGGACAGGGGTGTCTGAAGCTTTCTTT
16	-	-	TRBV5-1	TRBJ2-7	CASSFLGRETSYEQYF	TGCGCCAGCAGCTTTTTGGGGCGGGAAACCTCCTACGAGCAGTACTTC
12	-	-	TRBV7-8	TRBJ2-5	CASSLGPRTQYF	TGTGCCAGCAGCTTAGGGCCAAGGACCCAGTACTTC
14	-	TRBD1	TRBV7-8	TRBJ1-5	CASSFNRGSQPQHF	TGTGCCAGCAGCTTCAACAGGGGCAGTCAGCCCCAGCATTTT
15	-	-	TRBV11-1	TRBJ1-1	CASSLGSGVNTEAFF	TGTGCCAGCAGCCTAGGGAGCGGAGTGAACACTGAAGCTTTCTTT
15	-	TRBD1	TRBV7-9	TRBJ1-1	CASSSDRAKNTEAFF	TGTGCCAGCAGCTCTGACAGGGCCAAGAACACTGAAGCTTTCTTT
16	-	-	TRBV4-1	TRBJ1-3	CASSQNRQAPGNTIYF	TGCGCCAGCAGCCAGAATCGACAGGCCCCTGGAAACACCATATATTTT
18	-	-	TRBV28	TRBJ2-6	CASRPTAAVNTGANVLTF	TGTGCCAGCAGACCGACGGCGGCCGTAAACACTGGGGCCAACGTCCTGACTTTC